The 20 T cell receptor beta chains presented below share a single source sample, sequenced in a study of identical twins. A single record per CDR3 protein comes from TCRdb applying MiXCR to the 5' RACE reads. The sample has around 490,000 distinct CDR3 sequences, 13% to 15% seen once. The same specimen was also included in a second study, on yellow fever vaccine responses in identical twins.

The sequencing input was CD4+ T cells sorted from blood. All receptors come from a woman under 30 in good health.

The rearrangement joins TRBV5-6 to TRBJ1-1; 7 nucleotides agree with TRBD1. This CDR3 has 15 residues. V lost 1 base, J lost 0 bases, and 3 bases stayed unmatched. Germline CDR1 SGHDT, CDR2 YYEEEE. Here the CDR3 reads CASSLNDRVNTEAFF. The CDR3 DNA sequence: TGTGCCAGCAGCTTGAACGACAGGGTGAACACTGAAGCTTTCTTT.

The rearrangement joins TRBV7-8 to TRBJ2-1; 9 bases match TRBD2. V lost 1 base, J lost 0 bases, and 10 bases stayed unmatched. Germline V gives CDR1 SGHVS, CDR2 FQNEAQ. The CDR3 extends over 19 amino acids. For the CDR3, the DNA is TGTGCCAGCAGCTTAGTTATTAGCGGGGGCCCCAACTCCTACAATGAGCAGTTCTTC. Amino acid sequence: CASSLVISGGPNSYNEQFF.

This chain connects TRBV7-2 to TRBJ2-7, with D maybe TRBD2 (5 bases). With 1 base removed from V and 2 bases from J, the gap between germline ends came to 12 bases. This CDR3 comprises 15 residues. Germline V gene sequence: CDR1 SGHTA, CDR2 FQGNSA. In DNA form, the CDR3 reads TGTGCCAGCAGCTTAGGCGCAGCGGCAACCTACGAGCAGTACTTC. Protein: CASSLGAAATYEQYF.

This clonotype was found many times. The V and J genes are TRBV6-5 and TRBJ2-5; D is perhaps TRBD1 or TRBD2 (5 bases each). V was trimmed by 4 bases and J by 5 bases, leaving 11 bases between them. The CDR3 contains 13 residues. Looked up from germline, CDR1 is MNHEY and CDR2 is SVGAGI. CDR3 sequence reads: CASSSQGEETQYF. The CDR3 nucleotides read TGTGCCAGCAGTTCCCAGGGAGAGGAGACCCAGTACTTC.

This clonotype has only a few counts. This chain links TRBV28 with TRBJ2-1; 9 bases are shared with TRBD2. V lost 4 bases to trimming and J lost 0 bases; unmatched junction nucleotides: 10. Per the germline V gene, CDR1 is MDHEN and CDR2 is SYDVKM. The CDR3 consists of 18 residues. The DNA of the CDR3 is TGTGCCAGCAGTTATAAGAGCGGGGGGTCAAGCTCCTACAATGAGCAGTTCTTC. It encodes CASSYKSGGSSSYNEQFF.

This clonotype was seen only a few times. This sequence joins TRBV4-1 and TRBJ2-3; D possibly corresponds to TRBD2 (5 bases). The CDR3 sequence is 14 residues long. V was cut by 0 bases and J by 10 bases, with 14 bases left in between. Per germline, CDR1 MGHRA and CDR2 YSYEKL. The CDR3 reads CASSQEAGKGPQYF. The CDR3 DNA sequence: TGCGCCAGCAGCCAAGAGGCCGGGAAAGGGCCGCAGTATTTT.

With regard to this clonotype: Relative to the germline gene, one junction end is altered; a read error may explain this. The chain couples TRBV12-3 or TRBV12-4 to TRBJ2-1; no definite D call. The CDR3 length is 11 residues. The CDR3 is CASSSGAVTLF. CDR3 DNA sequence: TGTGCCAGCAGTTCAGGCGCAGTCACCCTCTTC.

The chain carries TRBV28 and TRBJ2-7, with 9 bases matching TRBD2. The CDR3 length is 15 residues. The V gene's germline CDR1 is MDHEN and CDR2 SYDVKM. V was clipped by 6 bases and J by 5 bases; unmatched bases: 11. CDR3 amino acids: CASRLEAGGEDEQYF. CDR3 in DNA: TGTGCCAGCAGATTGGAGGCGGGAGGGGAGGACGAGCAGTACTTC.

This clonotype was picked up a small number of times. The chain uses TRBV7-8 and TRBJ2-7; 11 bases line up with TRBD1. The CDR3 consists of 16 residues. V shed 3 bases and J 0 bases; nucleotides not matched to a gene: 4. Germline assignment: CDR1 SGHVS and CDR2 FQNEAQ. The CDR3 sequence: CASSFRTGGDSYEQYF. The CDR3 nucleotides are TGTGCCAGCAGCTTCAGGACAGGGGGCGACTCCTACGAGCAGTACTTC. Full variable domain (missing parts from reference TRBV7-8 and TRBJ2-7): GAGVSQSPRYKVAKRGQDVALRCDPISGHVSLFWYQQALGQGPEFLTYFQNEAQLDKSGLPSDRFFAERPEGSVSTLKIQRTQQEDSAVYLCASSFRTGGDSYEQYFGPGTRLTVT.

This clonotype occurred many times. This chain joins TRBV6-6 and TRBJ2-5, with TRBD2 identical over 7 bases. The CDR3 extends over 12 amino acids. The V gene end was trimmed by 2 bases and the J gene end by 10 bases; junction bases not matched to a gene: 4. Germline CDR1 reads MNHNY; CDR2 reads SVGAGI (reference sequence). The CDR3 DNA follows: TGTGCCAGCAGTTACGGACGGGACTACCAGTACTTC. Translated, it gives CASSYGRDYQYF.

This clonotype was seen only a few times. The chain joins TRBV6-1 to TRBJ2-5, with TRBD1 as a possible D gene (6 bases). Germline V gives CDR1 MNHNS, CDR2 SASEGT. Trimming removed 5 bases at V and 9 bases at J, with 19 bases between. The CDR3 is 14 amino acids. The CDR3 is CASSPDGQKGAQYF. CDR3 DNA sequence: TGTGCCAGCAGTCCTGACGGACAGAAAGGGGCCCAGTACTTC.

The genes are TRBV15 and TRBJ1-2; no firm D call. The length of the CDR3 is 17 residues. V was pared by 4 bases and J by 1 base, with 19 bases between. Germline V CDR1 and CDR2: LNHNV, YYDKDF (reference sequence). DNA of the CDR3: TGTGCCACCAGCACGAGGGTGGACCGACAAATTAACTATGGCTACACCTTC. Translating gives CATSTRVDRQINYGYTF.

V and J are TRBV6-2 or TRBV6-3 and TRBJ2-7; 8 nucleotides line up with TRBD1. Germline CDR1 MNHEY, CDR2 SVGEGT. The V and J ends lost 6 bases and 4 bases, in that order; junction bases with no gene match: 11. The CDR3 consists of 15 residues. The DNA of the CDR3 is TGTGCCAGCAGACCCACCGGACAGGGAAGGTACGAGCAGTACTTC. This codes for CASRPTGQGRYEQYF.

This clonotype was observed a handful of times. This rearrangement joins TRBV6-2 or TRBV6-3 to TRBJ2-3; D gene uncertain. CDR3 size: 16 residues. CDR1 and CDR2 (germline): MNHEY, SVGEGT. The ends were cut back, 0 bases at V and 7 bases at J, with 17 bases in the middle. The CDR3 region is CASSYSLALRTYTQYF. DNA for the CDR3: TGTGCCAGCAGTTACTCCTTGGCTCTCCGCACTTATACGCAGTATTTT.

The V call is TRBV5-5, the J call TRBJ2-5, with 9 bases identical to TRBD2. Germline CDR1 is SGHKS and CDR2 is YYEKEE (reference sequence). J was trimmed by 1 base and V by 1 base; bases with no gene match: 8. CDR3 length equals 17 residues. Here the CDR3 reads CASSLFAGGPLQETQYF. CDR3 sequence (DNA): TGTGCCAGCAGCTTGTTTGCGGGAGGGCCTCTCCAAGAGACCCAGTACTTC. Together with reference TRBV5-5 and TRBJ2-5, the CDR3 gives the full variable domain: DAGVTQSPTHLIKTRGQQVTLRCSPISGHKSVSWYQQVLGQGPQFIFQYYEKEERGRGNFPDRFSARQFPNYSSELNVNALLLGDSALYLCASSLFAGGPLQETQYFGPGTRLLVL.

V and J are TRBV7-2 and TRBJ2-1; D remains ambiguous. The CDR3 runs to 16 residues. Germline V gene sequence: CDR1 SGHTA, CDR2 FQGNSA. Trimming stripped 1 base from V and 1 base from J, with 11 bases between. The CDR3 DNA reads TGTGCCAGCAGCTTAGGGAGCGTTGCTTCCTACAATGAGCAGTTCTTC. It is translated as CASSLGSVASYNEQFF.

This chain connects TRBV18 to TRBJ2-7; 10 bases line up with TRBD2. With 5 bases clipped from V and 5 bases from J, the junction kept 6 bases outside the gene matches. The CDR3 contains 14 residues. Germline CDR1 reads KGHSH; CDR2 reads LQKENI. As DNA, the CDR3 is TGTGCCAGCTCATCCCTAGCGGGGGAACACGAGCAGTACTTC. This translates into CASSSLAGEHEQYF.

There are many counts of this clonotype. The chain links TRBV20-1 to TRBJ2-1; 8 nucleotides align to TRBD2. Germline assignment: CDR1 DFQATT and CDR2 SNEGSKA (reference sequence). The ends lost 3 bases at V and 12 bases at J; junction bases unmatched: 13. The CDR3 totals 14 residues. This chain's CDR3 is CSARGGTRLSRQFF. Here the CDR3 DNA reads TGCAGTGCTAGGGGGGGGACTAGACTGTCTCGGCAGTTCTTC.

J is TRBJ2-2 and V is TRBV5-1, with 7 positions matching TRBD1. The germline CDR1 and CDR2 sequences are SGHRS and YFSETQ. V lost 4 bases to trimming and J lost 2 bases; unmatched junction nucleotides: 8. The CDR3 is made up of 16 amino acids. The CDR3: CASSPGTALNTGELFF. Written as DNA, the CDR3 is TGCGCCAGCAGCCCGGGGACAGCACTAAACACCGGGGAGCTGTTTTTT.

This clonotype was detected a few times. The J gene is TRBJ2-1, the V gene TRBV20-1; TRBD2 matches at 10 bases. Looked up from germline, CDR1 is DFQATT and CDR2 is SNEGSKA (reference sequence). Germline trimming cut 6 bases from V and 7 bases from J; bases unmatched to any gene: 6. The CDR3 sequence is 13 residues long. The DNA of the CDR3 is TGCAGTGCCGAGCGGGGGGGCCAAAATGAGCAGTTCTTC. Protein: CSAERGGQNEQFF.